This TCR beta chain originates from a study of cytomegalovirus exposure and HLA in healthy donors. Study as a whole: Falling in the Caucasian-associated ancestry cluster were approximately 86% of 398 genotyped donors.

Germline V lookup: CDR1 SGHVS, CDR2 FQNEAQ. This CDR3 has 17 amino acids. The ends lost 5 bases at V and 4 bases at J; junction bases unmatched: 11. 60 Vbeta and 13 Jbeta primers were used in PCR. Assay used: immunoSEQ multiplex PCR; TCRdb lists only in-frame clones, some missing. Here the sample table reports nearly 200,000 clones. The TCR was taken from a boy aged 5-17 years in good health and CMV-seronegative. The source material was PBMCs. The genes are TRBV7-8 and TRBJ1-6, with 7 bases fitting TRBD1. DNA of the CDR3: TGTGCCAGCAGCCAGGGGGGCGGGGATTCATATAATTCACCCCTCCACTTT. It encodes CASSQGGGDSYNSPLHF.